The next 27 T cell receptor beta chains were all read from a single sample in a study of blood T cells in healthy people across ages. A sample-barcoded 5' primer and a J-beta primer mix were used in a second PCR of roughly 6 to 11 cycles. TCRdb recomputed calls from the 5' RACE reads with MiXCR, one row per CDR3 protein. The sample has about 1.8 million distinct CDR3 sequences; roughly 52% are singletons. The sample comprised blood. All receptors come from a woman aged 40-49 years in good health.

The chain's CDR3 is CASSLGSTGGYEQYF. Here the CDR3 DNA reads TGTGCCAGCAGCTTAGGATCGACAGGGGGCTACGAGCAGTACTTC. The chain links TRBV7-2 to TRBJ2-7; the match to TRBD1 covers 9 bases. CDR1 and CDR2 (germline): SGHTA, FQGNSA. After removal of 1 base from V and 3 bases from J, the junction contained 4 bases not matched to a gene. CDR3 size: 15 residues.

This chain joins TRBV4-3 and TRBJ2-5; D unresolved. Germline values: CDR1 LGHNA, CDR2 YSLEER. This CDR3 region has 18 residues. Trimming pared 0 bases from V and 2 bases from J, leaving 19 bases between. As DNA, the CDR3 is TGCGCCAGCAGCCAAGACGTAGTTCGGGCCACCATACAAGAGACCCAGTACTTC. Translation gives CASSQDVVRATIQETQYF.

As DNA, the CDR3 is TGTGCAGGGGGGGGACTAGCGGGCACAGATACGCAGTATTTT. Protein: CAGGGLAGTDTQYF. V and J are TRBV28 and TRBJ2-3; 11 bases agree with TRBD2. This CDR3 region has 14 residues. Germline CDR1 MDHEN, CDR2 SYDVKM.

The chain combines TRBV19 with TRBJ2-1; D is perhaps TRBD1 (6 bases). CDR1 and CDR2 from the germline V gene are LNHDA and SQIVND (reference sequence). This CDR3 has 15 residues. With 6 bases removed from V and 2 bases from J, the gap between germline ends came to 14 bases. The CDR3 bases are TGTGCCAGTAGACTCTTTGGGGACACCTACAATGAGCAGTTCTTC. This gives the protein CASRLFGDTYNEQFF.

The V call is TRBV4-1, the J call TRBJ2-5; 7 bases are a match to TRBD2. CDR3 length equals 16 residues. Germline V gene sequence: CDR1 MGHRA, CDR2 YSYEKL. With V trimmed by 4 bases and J by 4 bases, 12 bases remained unmatched. The CDR3 nucleotides read TGCGCCAGCAGCCGTACGCAGGGAGGGCGGCGAGAGACCCAGTACTTC. It translates to CASSRTQGGRRETQYF.

J is TRBJ2-5 and V is TRBV9; D unclear. This CDR3 is built from 14 residues. CDR1 SGDLS and CDR2 YYNGEE come from the germline V gene. V dropped 3 bases and J dropped 0 bases, with 9 bases sitting between them. The CDR3 DNA reads TGTGCCAGCAGCGCCGGATTACACCAAGAGACCCAGTACTTC. It encodes CASSAGLHQETQYF.

The chain carries TRBV5-1 and TRBJ1-2; TRBD1 aligns across 8 bases. CDR1 is SGHRS and CDR2 is YFSETQ in the germline V gene. V was pared by 4 bases and J by 8 bases, with 10 bases of the junction left unmatched. The CDR3 consists of 14 residues. The CDR3 DNA reads TGCGCCAGCAGCCCGGACAGGGCATTATGGGGCTACACCTTC. Amino acid sequence: CASSPDRALWGYTF. Full variable domain (rest looked up from reference TRBV5-1 and TRBJ1-2): KAGVTQTPRYLIKTRGQQVTLSCSPISGHRSVSWYQQTPGQGLQFLFEYFSETQRNKGNFPGRFSGRQFSNSRSEMNVSTLELGDSALYLCASSPDRALWGYTFGSGTRLTVV.

The chain joins TRBV6-2 or TRBV6-3 to TRBJ1-4; D not resolved. This CDR3 is 11 amino acids long. Trimming removed 4 bases at V and 9 bases at J, with 6 bases between. CDR1 is MNHEY, CDR2 SVGEGT, per germline. In DNA, the CDR3 is TGTGCCAGCAGTTCCCATCAAAAACTGTTTTTT. Translating it yields CASSSHQKLFF.

This clonotype came up a few times. The chain has TRBV7-2 and TRBJ2-1, with 10 positions matching TRBD2. This CDR3 comprises 15 residues. Per the germline V gene, CDR1 is SGHTA and CDR2 is FQGNSA. V lost 3 bases, J lost 4 bases, and 3 bases stayed unmatched. DNA of the CDR3: TGTGCCAGCAGCTTGAGCGGGGGGGTATACAATGAGCAGTTCTTC. Protein product: CASSLSGGVYNEQFF.

J is TRBJ2-1 and V is TRBV7-2, with D tentatively TRBD1 (5 bases). V lost 7 bases, J lost 3 bases, and 13 bases lay in between. Per germline, CDR1 SGHTA and CDR2 FQGNSA. There are 14 residues in the CDR3. As DNA, the CDR3 is TGTGCCAGCACCGCTGCCACAGGCTACAATGAGCAGTTCTTC. Amino acid sequence: CASTAATGYNEQFF.

This sequence joins TRBV9 and TRBJ1-2; the D is unclear. The CDR3 spans 16 residues. Germline CDR1 SGDLS, CDR2 YYNGEE. Trimming pared 3 bases from V and 3 bases from J, leaving 18 bases between. In DNA, the CDR3 is TGTGCCAGCAGCGGCGGAGCGTCAAAAAAGGACTATGGCTACACCTTC. Translated, it gives CASSGGASKKDYGYTF.

The V and J genes are TRBV2 and TRBJ2-7, with D possibly matching TRBD2 (6 bases). Germline values: CDR1 SNHLY, CDR2 FYNNEI. The CDR3 has 15 residues. Trimming removed 2 bases from V and 2 bases from J, with 13 bases in between. CDR3 DNA: TGTGCCAGCAGTGAACAGCAGGGAGGACCCTACGAGCAGTACTTC. It is translated as CASSEQQGGPYEQYF. Full variable domain (missing parts from reference TRBV2 and TRBJ2-7): EPEVTQTPSHQVTQMGQEVILRCVPISNHLYFYWYRQILGQKVEFLVSFYNNEISEKSEIFDDQFSVERPDGSNFTLKIRSTKLEDSAMYFCASSEQQGGPYEQYFGPGTRLTVT.

The genes are TRBV4-3 and TRBJ2-1; 8 bases map to TRBD2. Germline V gene sequence: CDR1 LGHNA, CDR2 YSLEER. With V trimmed by 1 base and J by 6 bases, 8 bases remained unmatched. The CDR3 runs to 16 residues. The CDR3 sequence is CASSQAGGVFGNEQFF. In DNA form, the CDR3 reads TGCGCCAGCAGCCAAGCGGGGGGGGTCTTCGGCAATGAGCAGTTCTTC.

The CDR3 protein is CASSLAAVYQPQHF. CDR3 bases: TGTGCCAGCAGCTTAGCGGCAGTTTATCAGCCCCAGCATTTT. The chain joins TRBV7-2 to TRBJ1-5; D call uncertain. This CDR3 comprises 14 residues. Germline loops: CDR1 SGHTA, CDR2 FQGNSA. Trimming took 0 bases from V and 5 from J, leaving 8 bases between them.

This chain connects TRBV4-3 to TRBJ2-1, with no clear D. The CDR3 totals 16 residues. V was clipped by 0 bases and J by 1 base, with 10 bases between them. The germline V gene encodes CDR1 LGHNA and CDR2 YSLEER. Here the CDR3 reads CASSQESSLSYNEQFF. CDR3 DNA: TGCGCCAGCAGCCAAGAGTCGTCTCTTTCCTACAATGAGCAGTTCTTC.

J is TRBJ2-5 and V is TRBV28; D is undetermined. V dropped 5 bases and J dropped 11 bases, with 21 bases sitting between them. Germline V gene lookup returns CDR1 MDHEN and CDR2 SYDVKM. There are 14 residues in the CDR3. The CDR3 DNA sequence: TGTGCCAGCAGTCTCGCCCCGGCCCAGGCTGAGCAGTACTTC. This gives the protein CASSLAPAQAEQYF.

A note on this clonotype: At one end the junction does not follow the germline gene, possibly because of a read error. V is TRBV28 and J is TRBJ2-7; 9 nucleotides line up with TRBD2. Germline V CDR1 and CDR2: MDHEN, SYDVKM. This CDR3 region has 15 residues. The CDR3 region is CARSLRAGGTYEQYF. DNA for the CDR3: TGTGCCCGCAGTTTAAGAGCGGGGGGAACCTACGAGCAGTACTTC. Full variable domain (remainder filled in from reference TRBV28 and TRBJ2-7): DVKVTQSSRYLVKRTGEKVFLECVQDMDHENMFWYRQDPGLGLRLIYFSYDVKMKEKGDIPEGYSVSREKKERFSLILESASTNQTSMYLCARSLRAGGTYEQYFGPGTRLTVT.

This clonotype has just a few counts. V usage is TRBV6-6 and J usage is TRBJ2-1; TRBD2 aligns across 12 bases. The J segment lost 6 bases and the V segment lost 7 bases, leaving 7 bases of the junction unmatched. The CDR3 has 15 amino acids. The germline gives CDR1 MNHNY, CDR2 SVGAGI (reference sequence). Written as DNA, the CDR3 is TGTGCCAGCATCCAACTAGCGGGGGGCTTCAATGAGCAGTTCTTC. Residues: CASIQLAGGFNEQFF.

This clonotype turned up a few times. The CDR3 spells CASSPGGAFNEQFF. The CDR3 coding sequence is TGCGCCAGCAGCCCCGGGGGGGCCTTCAATGAGCAGTTCTTC. This chain joins TRBV5-1 and TRBJ2-1; 8 bases map to TRBD2. This CDR3 region has 14 residues. V shed 4 bases and J 6 bases; nucleotides not matched to a gene: 6. Germline V gives CDR1 SGHRS, CDR2 YFSETQ.

This chain links TRBV7-9 with TRBJ2-7, with D tentatively TRBD2 (5 bases). The CDR3 length is 17 residues. V dropped 1 base and J dropped 1 base, with 17 bases sitting between them. The germline V gene encodes CDR1 SEHNR and CDR2 FQNEAQ (reference sequence). CDR3 nucleotides: TGTGCCAGCAGCTTAGTGGTATCGGCGGAGGTTTCCTACGAGCAGTACTTC. It codes for CASSLVVSAEVSYEQYF.

The chain joins TRBV4-1 to TRBJ2-4; TRBD1 might be the D (5 bases). This CDR3 spans 17 amino acids. Germline V lookup: CDR1 MGHRA, CDR2 YSYEKL. Trimming shortened V by 2 bases and J by 3 bases, and 17 bases separated the two germline ends. The CDR3 here is CASSQRPGREIKNIQYF. The CDR3 DNA sequence: TGCGCCAGCAGCCAAAGGCCGGGCAGGGAAATCAAAAACATTCAGTACTTC.

The chain is built from TRBV20-1 and TRBJ2-7; TRBD1 or TRBD2 may be the D gene (6 bases each). The DNA matches TRBJ2-5 better at its end, which makes the J call doubtful. The length of the CDR3 is 16 residues. CDR1 is DFQATT, CDR2 SNEGSKA, per germline (reference sequence). This CDR3 is CSARSAQLGGKETQYF. CDR3 coding DNA: TGCAGTGCTAGAAGTGCGCAACTAGGGGGGAAAGAGACCCAGTACTTC.

The V gene is TRBV29-1, the J gene TRBJ1-1; 9 nucleotides agree with TRBD1. The junction had 15 bases not matched to a gene; V was cut back by 7 bases and J by 0 bases. CDR1 SQVTM and CDR2 ANQGSEA come from the germline V gene. This CDR3 region has 17 residues. The CDR3 DNA reads as TGCAGCGGCTATGCCGGGACAGGGACTTCCATGAACACTGAAGCTTTCTTT. Translation: CSGYAGTGTSMNTEAFF.

V and J are TRBV20-1 and TRBJ1-5; D is unclear. The CDR3 length is 14 residues. V gave up 6 bases and J gave up 2 bases, with 14 bases separating them. Germline V gene sequence: CDR1 DFQATT, CDR2 SNEGSKA (reference sequence). The CDR3 DNA reads TGCAGTGCCTCACAAGTCCAGGGCAATCAGCCCCAGCATTTT. Protein product: CSASQVQGNQPQHF.

In this sample, this clonotype turned up once. The chain combines TRBV10-3 with TRBJ2-5; tentative D call: TRBD2 (6 bases). The V end lost 6 bases, the J end lost 5 bases, and 19 bases lay between the germline ends. This CDR3 spans 15 amino acids. Germline CDR1 is ENHRY and CDR2 is SYGVKD. The CDR3 bases are TGTGCCATCAGCCCTTCGGTGGGGGGAACGGAGACCCAGTACTTC. Encoded protein: CAISPSVGGTETQYF.

This clonotype turned up a few times. The V call is TRBV20-1, the J call TRBJ2-3, with 7 bases aligning to TRBD2. Germline V CDR1 and CDR2: DFQATT, SNEGSKA (reference sequence). This CDR3 spans 13 amino acids. V lost 5 bases and J lost 3; bases outside the gene matches: 5. The CDR3 DNA reads TGCAGTGCTGACGGGACTAAAACAGATACGCAGTATTTT. Translated: CSADGTKTDTQYF.

This clonotype was found a few times. CDR3 loop: CASSVWGQGNVNEQFF. CDR3 DNA: TGTGCCAGCAGCGTATGGGGGCAGGGTAACGTCAATGAGCAGTTCTTC. The V call is TRBV9, the J call TRBJ2-1; D may be TRBD1 (6 bases). CDR3 length: 16 residues. Per the germline V gene, CDR1 is SGDLS and CDR2 is YYNGEE. The V and J ends lost 1 base and 6 bases respectively, with 17 bases between them.